This entry lists 12 T cell receptor beta chains sequenced from one sample in a study of blood T cell repertoires in COVID-19 (TCRdb year 2020). The method was the immunoSEQ multiplex PCR assay. TCRdb obtained this table from immuneACCESS and retained in-frame rearrangements with V and J assigned. These tables miss some clones; where compared with another copy, unresolved V genes account for less than half of the shortfall, and the remainder is unexplained. The sample yields roughly 340,000 clones; around 90% were counted once. The ten largest account for around 2.8% of the sample. Material for sequencing was peripheral blood. All receptors come from a young woman with COVID-19, enrolled during active disease.

The chain recombines TRBV5-4 with TRBJ2-1; 16 bases match TRBD2. The CDR3 is made up of 18 amino acids. After removal of 5 bases from V and 3 bases from J, the junction contained 8 bases not matched to a gene. Germline lookup yields CDR1 SGHNT and CDR2 YYREEE (reference sequence). CDR3 bases: TGTGCCAGCAGACCCGGGACTAGCGGGAGGGGAATCTACAATGAGCAGTTCTTC. Protein: CASRPGTSGRGIYNEQFF.

V gene TRBV3-1 (or the pseudogene TRBV3-2) combines with J gene TRBJ1-6; TRBD1 is a possible D gene (5 bases). Germline CDR1 LGHDT, CDR2 YNNKEL (reference sequence). V was clipped by 4 bases and J by 5 bases, with 15 bases between them. The CDR3 length is 16 residues. CDR3: CASSPEAGWDNSPLHF. The CDR3 DNA sequence: TGTGCCAGCAGCCCCGAGGCAGGGTGGGATAATTCACCCCTCCACTTT.

This clone was observed once. The genes are TRBV11-2 and TRBJ2-2; the match to TRBD1 covers 7 bases. The CDR3 has 16 amino acids. The V gene's germline CDR1 is SGHAT and CDR2 FQNNGV. V lost 2 bases and J lost 3; bases outside the gene matches: 6. In DNA form, the CDR3 reads TGTGCCAGCAGCTTAATAAGGGGGCCTGACACCGGGGAGCTGTTTTTT. The encoded protein is CASSLIRGPDTGELFF.

The chain links TRBV6-2 or TRBV6-3 to TRBJ2-5, with 9 bases lining up with TRBD2. CDR3 length: 14 residues. Per germline, CDR1 MNHEY and CDR2 SVGEGT. The trim removed 5 bases at V and 7 bases at J, leaving 8 bases unmatched. CDR3 amino acids: CASSHGIAGATQYF. For the CDR3, the DNA is TGTGCCAGCAGTCACGGGATAGCGGGAGCGACCCAGTACTTC.

This chain links TRBV2 with TRBJ1-2; 7 nucleotides align to TRBD1. V lost 0 bases and J lost 7; bases outside the gene matches: 5. The germline gives CDR1 SNHLY, CDR2 FYNNEI. The length of the CDR3 is 14 residues. The CDR3 is CASSEAETGFGYTF. CDR3 nucleotide sequence: TGTGCCAGCAGTGAAGCTGAGACAGGGTTTGGCTACACCTTC.

V and J are TRBV10-1 and TRBJ2-2; the D gene is possibly TRBD1 (6 bases). Germline-derived CDR1 and CDR2 are WNHNN and SYGVQD (reference sequence). V lost 3 bases and J lost 3, with 8 bases in between. This CDR3 contains 14 residues. The CDR3 DNA sequence: TGCGCCAGCAGTGACAGGGGTGACACCGGGGAGCTGTTTTTT. Translation: CASSDRGDTGELFF.

Comments on this clone: One end of the junction is discordant with germline, which a read error may explain. The J gene is TRBJ2-7, the V gene TRBV5-1, with a tentative D call TRBD2 (6 bases). The CDR3 extends over 14 amino acids. Germline CDR1 is SGHRS and CDR2 is YFSETQ. The CDR3 reads CASSWGGDSSEQYF. The CDR3 coding sequence is TGCGCCAGCAGCTGGGGCGGGGACTCCTCCGAGCAGTACTTC.

V gene TRBV13 combines with J gene TRBJ2-1; 9 bases map to TRBD2. The CDR3 sequence is 15 residues long. With 5 bases clipped from V and 6 bases from J, the junction kept 8 bases outside the gene matches. Per the germline V gene, CDR1 is PRHDT and CDR2 is FYEKMQ (reference sequence). The DNA for the CDR3 is TGTGCCAGCAGCCCAGCCGGGACTAGCCTCAATGAGCAGTTCTTC. Residues: CASSPAGTSLNEQFF.

This clone has only a few counts. The V call is TRBV7-9, the J call TRBJ1-1, with 7 bases fitting TRBD1. The CDR3 has 15 residues. The V segment lost 7 bases and the J segment 4 bases; nucleotides outside the gene matches: 12. CDR1 and CDR2 from the germline V gene are SEHNR and FQNEAQ (reference sequence). CDR3 sequence: CASTPSPPGGTEAFF. The CDR3 DNA follows: TGTGCCAGCACCCCCTCCCCGCCAGGGGGCACTGAAGCTTTCTTT.

The chain combines TRBV11-2 with TRBJ2-2; unclear D gene. V lost 5 bases, J lost 2 bases, and 6 bases lay in between. The CDR3 extends over 13 amino acids. Germline lookup yields CDR1 SGHAT and CDR2 FQNNGV. CDR3 sequence reads: CASSRGNTGELFF. CDR3 bases: TGTGCCAGCAGCCGAGGAAACACCGGGGAGCTGTTTTTT.

In its sample, this clone was seen a few times. J is TRBJ2-5 and V is TRBV24-1; 9 bases map to TRBD1. Germline CDR1 KGHDR, CDR2 SFDVKD. Trimming took 6 bases from V and 7 from J; bases not matched to a gene: 11. This CDR3 contains 15 residues. This CDR3 reads CATSRGTGNLGTQYF. In nucleotides, the CDR3 is TGTGCCACCAGTAGGGGGACAGGGAATCTAGGGACCCAGTACTTC.

This rearrangement joins TRBV5-1 to TRBJ2-2; 7 bases are shared with TRBD1. The CDR3 consists of 17 residues. CDR1 and CDR2 from the germline V gene are SGHRS and YFSETQ. V was pared by 3 bases and J by 7 bases, with 15 bases of the junction left unmatched. As DNA, the CDR3 is TGCGCCAGCAGCTCCTTGGAGATGGACAGGCTTCACGGGGAGCTGTTTTTT. It codes for CASSSLEMDRLHGELFF.